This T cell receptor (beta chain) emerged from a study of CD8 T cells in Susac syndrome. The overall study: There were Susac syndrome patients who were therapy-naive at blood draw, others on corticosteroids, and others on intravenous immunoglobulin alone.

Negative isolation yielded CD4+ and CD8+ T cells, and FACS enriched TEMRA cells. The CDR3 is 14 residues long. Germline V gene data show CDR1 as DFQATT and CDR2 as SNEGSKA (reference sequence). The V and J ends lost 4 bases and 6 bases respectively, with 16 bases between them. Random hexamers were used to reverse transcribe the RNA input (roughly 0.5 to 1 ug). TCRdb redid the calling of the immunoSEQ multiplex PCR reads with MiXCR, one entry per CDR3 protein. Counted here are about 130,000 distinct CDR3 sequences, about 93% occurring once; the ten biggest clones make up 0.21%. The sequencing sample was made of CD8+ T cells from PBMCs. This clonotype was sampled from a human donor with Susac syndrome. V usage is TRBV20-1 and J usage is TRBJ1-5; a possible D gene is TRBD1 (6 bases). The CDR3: CSATSTGSGQPQHF. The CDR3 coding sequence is TGCAGTGCTACATCGACAGGCTCTGGTCAGCCCCAGCATTTT.